A single sample is the source of the 23 T cell receptor beta chains below, sequenced in a study of cytomegalovirus exposure and HLA in healthy donors. Sequencing was performed with immunoSEQ multiplex PCR; in TCRdb, only in-frame clones are kept and a portion is missing. The repertoire holds some 230,000 clones, with around nine tenths as singletons. The sample was PBMCs. These receptors were obtained from a woman aged 18-30 years in good health and CMV-seronegative.

This rearrangement joins TRBV30 to TRBJ1-2, with D uncertain. CDR3 length: 15 amino acids. Germline CDR1 GTSNPN, CDR2 SVGIG (reference sequence). V was clipped by 0 bases and J by 8 bases, with 19 bases between them. The CDR3, as DNA: TGTGCCTGGAGTGTACTGCCGGCGGTGGGTGACGGCTACACCTTC. Protein product: CAWSVLPAVGDGYTF. Combining the CDR3 with reference TRBV30 and TRBJ1-2 gives the whole variable domain SQTIHQWPATLVQPVGSPLSLECTVEGTSNPNLYWYRQAAGRGLQLLFYSVGIGQISSEVPQNLSASRPQDRQFILSSKKLLLSDSGFYLCAWSVLPAVGDGYTFGSGTRLTVV.

This chain links TRBV5-1 with TRBJ2-2; a possible D gene is TRBD2 (5 bases). CDR1 SGHRS and CDR2 YFSETQ come from the germline V gene. The CDR3 is made up of 16 amino acids. Trimming removed 2 bases at V and 2 bases at J, with 13 bases between. CDR3 loop: CASSFYLDSNTGELFF. CDR3 in DNA: TGCGCCAGCAGCTTCTACCTGGACTCTAACACCGGGGAGCTGTTTTTT.

The chain has TRBV4-1 and TRBJ2-7; 10 bases align to TRBD2. Trimming took 5 bases from V and 8 from J; bases not matched to a gene: 21. CDR3 length equals 18 residues. Germline V gene sequence: CDR1 MGHRA, CDR2 YSYEKL. The CDR3 coding sequence is TGCGCCAGCAGCACATACTCCGGGACTAGCGCGGCCATTATCAAGCAGTACTTC. Protein product: CASSTYSGTSAAIIKQYF.

The DNA of the CDR3 is TGCGCCAGCAGCCCAGGGACAGGGGGCGTTCAGCCCCAGCATTTT. Translated, it gives CASSPGTGGVQPQHF. The chain uses TRBV5-1 and TRBJ1-5, with TRBD1 matching over 12 bases. CDR1 is SGHRS and CDR2 is YFSETQ in the germline V gene. CDR3 length equals 15 residues. J was trimmed by 6 bases and V by 4 bases; bases with no gene match: 5.

The chain is built from TRBV11-2 and TRBJ2-1, with 15 bases lining up with TRBD2. This CDR3 is built from 16 residues. V gave up 3 bases and J gave up 7 bases; unmatched junction bases: 4. The germline CDR1 and CDR2 sequences are SGHAT and FQNNGV. The CDR3 loop reads CASSFGTSGRMNEQFF. The CDR3 DNA is TGTGCCAGCAGCTTCGGGACTAGCGGGAGGATGAATGAGCAGTTCTTC.

This CDR3 is CASHPGGNQPQHF. CDR3 sequence (DNA): TGTGCCAGCCACCCCGGGGGGAATCAGCCCCAGCATTTT. V usage is TRBV28 and J usage is TRBJ1-5, with TRBD1 as a possible D gene (5 bases). The CDR3 runs to 13 residues. Germline CDR1 MDHEN, CDR2 SYDVKM. The germline V and J ends were trimmed by 8 bases and 4 bases, with 12 bases remaining between them.

The CDR3 DNA reads as TGTGCCAGCAGTTTAAGGGGGATGGGGTACGAGCAGTACTTC. Its protein is CASSLRGMGYEQYF. V usage is TRBV28 and J usage is TRBJ2-7, with D perhaps TRBD1 (6 bases). Looked up from germline, CDR1 is MDHEN and CDR2 is SYDVKM. V gave up 2 bases and J gave up 4 bases, with 12 bases separating them. This CDR3 comprises 14 residues.

This clone was observed at least ten times. J is TRBJ1-6 and V is TRBV6-5, with D possibly TRBD1 on 5 matching bases. The CDR3 runs to 15 residues. V was shortened by 5 bases and J by 10 bases, with 18 bases between the two germline ends. The germline V gene encodes CDR1 MNHEY and CDR2 SVGAGI. The CDR3 bases are TGTGCCAGCAGTCGTCCCGGGACTGGGAAATCACCCCTCCACTTT. As protein: CASSRPGTGKSPLHF.

The CDR3 region has the DNA TGTGCCAGTAGTCCGACAGGGGTTACCACTGAAGCTTTCTTT. This sequence encodes CASSPTGVTTEAFF. The chain carries TRBV19 and TRBJ1-1; 8 bases map to TRBD1. This CDR3 is 14 amino acids long. Germline trimming cut 5 bases from V and 4 bases from J; bases unmatched to any gene: 6. CDR1 and CDR2 from the germline V gene are LNHDA and SQIVND (reference sequence).

V gene TRBV9 combines with J gene TRBJ2-7, with 10 positions matching TRBD1. Trimming removed 0 bases from V and 2 bases from J; junction bases left unmatched: 5. This CDR3 has 16 amino acids. Germline-derived CDR1 and CDR2 are SGDLS and YYNGEE. CDR3 DNA: TGTGCCAGCAGCGTAGCTACGGGACAGGGGACCTACGAGCAGTACTTC. Its protein is CASSVATGQGTYEQYF.

This clone is a singleton in its sample. The chain has TRBV28 and TRBJ2-7; maybe TRBD1 (6 bases). Trimming removed 7 bases from V and 6 bases from J, with 16 bases in between. Germline V gene lookup returns CDR1 MDHEN and CDR2 SYDVKM. The CDR3 covers 13 residues. CDR3 in amino acids: CASIRRVQGEQYF. CDR3 nucleotides: TGTGCCAGCATTAGAAGGGTACAGGGCGAGCAGTACTTC. Filled out from reference TRBV28 and TRBJ2-7, the complete variable domain reads DVKVTQSSRYLVKRTGEKVFLECVQDMDHENMFWYRQDPGLGLRLIYFSYDVKMKEKGDIPEGYSVSREKKERFSLILESASTNQTSMYLCASIRRVQGEQYFGPGTRLTVT.

Worth noting for this clone: At one boundary the junction diverges from the germline segment, which might be a read error. The chain combines TRBV30 with TRBJ2-7; maybe TRBD2 (6 bases). Germline values: CDR1 GTSNPN, CDR2 SVGIG (reference sequence). CDR3 length equals 13 residues. In nucleotides, the CDR3 is TGTGCCGGGAGGCCCTCAGTGTCCTACGAGCAGTACTTC. Translation: CAGRPSVSYEQYF.

V usage is TRBV5-4 and J usage is TRBJ2-7; D possibly corresponds to TRBD1 (6 bases). Germline values: CDR1 SGHNT, CDR2 YYREEE (reference sequence). The CDR3 spans 14 residues. The V and J ends lost 1 base and 5 bases respectively, with 13 bases between them. This CDR3 is CASSLQQGGNEQYF. DNA for the CDR3: TGTGCCAGCAGCTTGCAACAGGGTGGCAACGAGCAGTACTTC.

The chain uses TRBV6-6 and TRBJ1-5, with D maybe TRBD1 (5 bases). Germline CDR1 MNHNY, CDR2 SVGAGI (reference sequence). This CDR3 has 13 amino acids. V dropped 5 bases and J dropped 6 bases, with 11 bases sitting between them. The CDR3 sequence is CASSDRTGQPQHF. The CDR3 DNA is TGTGCCAGCAGTGACAGAACGGGTCAGCCCCAGCATTTT.

V gene TRBV7-9 combines with J gene TRBJ2-1, with 8 bases that match TRBD2. With 1 base clipped from V and 8 bases from J, the junction kept 4 bases outside the gene matches. This CDR3 spans 14 amino acids. The V gene's germline CDR1 is SEHNR and CDR2 FQNEAQ (reference sequence). CDR3 bases: TGTGCCAGCAGCTTAGACGGGACTAGAGATGAGCAGTTCTTC. Protein: CASSLDGTRDEQFF.

This clone has only one observation. The chain has TRBV30 and TRBJ1-3, with TRBD1 identical over 7 bases. V lost 6 bases to trimming and J lost 4 bases; unmatched junction nucleotides: 6. This CDR3 has 13 amino acids. CDR1 and CDR2 (germline): GTSNPN, SVGIG (reference sequence). CDR3 loop: CACTPGQGNTIYF. Here the CDR3 DNA reads TGTGCCTGTACCCCGGGACAGGGAAACACCATATATTTT. Combining the CDR3 with reference TRBV30 and TRBJ1-3 gives the whole variable domain SQTIHQWPATLVQPVGSPLSLECTVEGTSNPNLYWYRQAAGRGLQLLFYSVGIGQISSEVPQNLSASRPQDRQFILSSKKLLLSDSGFYLCACTPGQGNTIYFGEGSWLTVV.

V gene TRBV13 combines with J gene TRBJ1-4, with D uncertain. With 5 bases removed from V and 12 bases from J, the gap between germline ends came to 16 bases. Germline V CDR1 and CDR2: PRHDT, FYEKMQ (reference sequence). The CDR3 has 13 residues. CDR3 sequence: CASSPRFGRELFF. The CDR3, as DNA: TGTGCCAGCAGCCCGCGCTTTGGGAGGGAACTGTTTTTT. The variable domain in full, with the rest retrieved from reference TRBV13 and TRBJ1-4, is AAGVIQSPRHLIKEKRETATLKCYPIPRHDTVYWYQQGPGQDPQFLISFYEKMQSDKGSIPDRFSAQQFSDYHSELNMSSLELGDSALYFCASSPRFGRELFFGSGTQLSVL.

This clone was observed a few times. The V gene is TRBV28, the J gene TRBJ1-3; D unresolved. Germline-derived CDR1 and CDR2 are MDHEN and SYDVKM. With 5 bases removed from V and 4 bases from J, the gap between germline ends came to 12 bases. The CDR3 consists of 14 residues. CDR3 protein: CASSLLGPGNTIYF. CDR3 DNA sequence: TGTGCCAGCAGTCTACTTGGGCCCGGAAACACCATATATTTT.

This clone has just one count. The J gene is TRBJ2-3, the V gene TRBV30; D is possibly TRBD1 (5 bases). Germline CDR1 is GTSNPN and CDR2 is SVGIG (reference sequence). The V end lost 4 bases, the J end lost 2 bases, and 13 bases lay between the germline ends. The CDR3 runs to 14 residues. The CDR3 nucleotides read TGTGCCTGGAATGCTGGACAATCCACAGATACGCAGTATTTT. Protein product: CAWNAGQSTDTQYF.

The chain uses TRBV7-2 and TRBJ2-1, with D maybe TRBD2 (6 bases). Germline CDR1 and CDR2: SGHTA and FQGNSA. This CDR3 spans 15 amino acids. Trimming cost V 4 bases and J 8 bases, with 18 bases left between them. CDR3 in amino acids: CASSSAGGKGDEQFF. CDR3 coding DNA: TGTGCCAGCAGCTCCGCGGGCGGGAAAGGGGATGAGCAGTTCTTC.

The chain couples TRBV14 to TRBJ2-2; 7 bases fit TRBD1. The junction had 7 bases not matched to a gene; V was cut back by 4 bases and J by 2 bases. The CDR3 runs 16 residues. The V gene's germline CDR1 is SGHDN and CDR2 FVKESK. The CDR3 loop reads CASSLRTGLNTGELFF. The DNA for the CDR3 is TGTGCCAGCAGCCTCCGGACAGGTCTTAACACCGGGGAGCTGTTTTTT.

The CDR3, as DNA: TGCGCCAGCAGCTTGGTGCAGGGCCCCACCGGGGAGCTGTTTTTT. Translating it yields CASSLVQGPTGELFF. The chain joins TRBV5-1 to TRBJ2-2; D perhaps matches TRBD1 (5 bases). V lost 0 bases and J lost 4, with 10 bases in between. CDR3 size: 15 residues. Germline CDR1 is SGHRS and CDR2 is YFSETQ.

V is TRBV28 and J is TRBJ2-7, with D tentatively TRBD2 (6 bases). There are 15 residues in the CDR3. From germline, CDR1 is MDHEN and CDR2 SYDVKM. Trimming cost V 6 bases and J 4 bases, with 19 bases left between them. The CDR3 region has the DNA TGTGCCAGCAGCCAAACGGGACTCCTTGAATACGAGCAGTACTTC. It yields the protein CASSQTGLLEYEQYF.